This T cell receptor beta chain was recorded in a study of T cells in localized non-small cell lung cancer. Study-level results: Appearances in adjacent lung were noted for a median roughly 50 of the top 100 tumor clones. An association was observed between higher blood T cell density and longer overall survival.

This CDR3 contains 14 residues. J gave up 1 base and V 5 bases, and 2 bases lay outside the gene matches. Germline V gene sequence: CDR1 SGHTA, CDR2 FQGTGA. In regard to this clone: Its antigen is unknown.

Sequenced by immunoSEQ multiplex PCR; TCRdb stores in-frame clones only, minus some. The table includes around 41,000 clones, around 83% detected once. The chain recombines TRBV7-3 with TRBJ2-3; 8 nucleotides agree with TRBD2. This receptor was taken from a woman aged 18-49 years with stage III lung adenocarcinoma. Sample: peripheral blood, taken before any cancer treatment. The CDR3 sequence: CASSARGGTDTQYF. Written as DNA, the CDR3 is TGTGCCAGCAGCGCGCGGGGGGGCACAGATACGCAGTATTTT.